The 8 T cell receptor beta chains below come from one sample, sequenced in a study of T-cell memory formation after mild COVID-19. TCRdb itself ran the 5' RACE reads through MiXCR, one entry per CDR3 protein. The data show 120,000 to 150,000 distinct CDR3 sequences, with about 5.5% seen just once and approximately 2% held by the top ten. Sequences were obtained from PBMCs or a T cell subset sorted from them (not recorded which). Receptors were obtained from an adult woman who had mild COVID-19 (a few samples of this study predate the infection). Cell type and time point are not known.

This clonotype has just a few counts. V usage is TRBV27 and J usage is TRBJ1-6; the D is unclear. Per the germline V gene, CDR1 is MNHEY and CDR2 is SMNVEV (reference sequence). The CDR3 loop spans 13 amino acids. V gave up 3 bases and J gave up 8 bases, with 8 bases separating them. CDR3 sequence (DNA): TGTGCCAGCAGTTTTCAGGAAGATTCACCCCTCCACTTT. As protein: CASSFQEDSPLHF.

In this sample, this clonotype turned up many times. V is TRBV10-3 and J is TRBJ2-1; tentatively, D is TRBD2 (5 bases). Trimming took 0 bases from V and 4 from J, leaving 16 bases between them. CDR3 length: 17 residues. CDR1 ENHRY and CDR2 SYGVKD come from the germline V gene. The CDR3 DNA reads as TGTGCCATCAGTGAGTCTGAGATAGATAGGGAGTACAATGAGCAGTTCTTC. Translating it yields CAISESEIDREYNEQFF.

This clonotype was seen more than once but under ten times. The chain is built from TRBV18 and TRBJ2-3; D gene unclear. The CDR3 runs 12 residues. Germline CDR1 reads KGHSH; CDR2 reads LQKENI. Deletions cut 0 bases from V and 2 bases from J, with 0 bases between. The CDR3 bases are TGTGCCAGCTCACCACCCACAGATACGCAGTATTTT. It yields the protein CASSPPTDTQYF.

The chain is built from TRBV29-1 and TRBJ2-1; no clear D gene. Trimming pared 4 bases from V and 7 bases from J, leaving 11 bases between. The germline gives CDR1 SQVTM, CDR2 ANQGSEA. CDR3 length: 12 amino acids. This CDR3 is CSVGAQQNEQFF. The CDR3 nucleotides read TGCAGCGTTGGAGCGCAACAGAATGAGCAGTTCTTC.

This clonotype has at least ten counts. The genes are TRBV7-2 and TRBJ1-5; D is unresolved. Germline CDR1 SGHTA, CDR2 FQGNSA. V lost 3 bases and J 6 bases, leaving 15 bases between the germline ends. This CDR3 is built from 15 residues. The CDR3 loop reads CASSFSTLGSQPQHF. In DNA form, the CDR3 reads TGTGCCAGCAGCTTCTCTACACTAGGCAGTCAGCCCCAGCATTTT.

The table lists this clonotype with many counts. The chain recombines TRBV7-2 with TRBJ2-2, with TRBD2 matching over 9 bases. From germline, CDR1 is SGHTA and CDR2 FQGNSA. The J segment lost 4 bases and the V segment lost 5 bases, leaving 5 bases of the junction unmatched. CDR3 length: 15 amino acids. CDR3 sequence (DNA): TGTGCCAGCAGCCGAGTTAGCGGGAGCACCGGGGAGCTGTTTTTT. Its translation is CASSRVSGSTGELFF.

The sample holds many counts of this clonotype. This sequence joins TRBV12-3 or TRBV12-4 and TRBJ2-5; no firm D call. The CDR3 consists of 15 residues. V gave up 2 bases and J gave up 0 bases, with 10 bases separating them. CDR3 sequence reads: CASSLNPTYQETQYF. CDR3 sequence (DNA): TGTGCCAGCAGTTTAAACCCGACATACCAAGAGACCCAGTACTTC.

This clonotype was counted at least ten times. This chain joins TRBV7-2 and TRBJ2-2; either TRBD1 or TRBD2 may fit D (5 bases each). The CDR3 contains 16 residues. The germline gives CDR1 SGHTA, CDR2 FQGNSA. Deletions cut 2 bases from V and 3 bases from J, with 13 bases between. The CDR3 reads CASSLLRGPHTGELFF. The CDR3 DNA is TGTGCCAGCAGCTTATTAAGGGGACCCCACACCGGGGAGCTGTTTTTT.